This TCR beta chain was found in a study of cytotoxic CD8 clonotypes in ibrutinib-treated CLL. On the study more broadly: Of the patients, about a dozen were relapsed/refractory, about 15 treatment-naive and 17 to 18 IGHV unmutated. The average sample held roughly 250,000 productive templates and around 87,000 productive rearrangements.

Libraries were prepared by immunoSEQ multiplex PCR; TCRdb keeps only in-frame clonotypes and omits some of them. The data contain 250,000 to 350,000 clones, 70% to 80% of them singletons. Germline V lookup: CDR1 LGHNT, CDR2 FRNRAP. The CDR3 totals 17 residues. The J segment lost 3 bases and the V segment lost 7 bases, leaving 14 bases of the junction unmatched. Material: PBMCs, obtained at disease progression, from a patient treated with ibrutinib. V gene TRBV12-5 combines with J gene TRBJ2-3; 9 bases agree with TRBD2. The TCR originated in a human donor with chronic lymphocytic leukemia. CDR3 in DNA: TGTGCTAGTGTCCCCCTAAAGGCTAGCGGGGTAACAGATACGCAGTATTTT. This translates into CASVPLKASGVTDTQYF.